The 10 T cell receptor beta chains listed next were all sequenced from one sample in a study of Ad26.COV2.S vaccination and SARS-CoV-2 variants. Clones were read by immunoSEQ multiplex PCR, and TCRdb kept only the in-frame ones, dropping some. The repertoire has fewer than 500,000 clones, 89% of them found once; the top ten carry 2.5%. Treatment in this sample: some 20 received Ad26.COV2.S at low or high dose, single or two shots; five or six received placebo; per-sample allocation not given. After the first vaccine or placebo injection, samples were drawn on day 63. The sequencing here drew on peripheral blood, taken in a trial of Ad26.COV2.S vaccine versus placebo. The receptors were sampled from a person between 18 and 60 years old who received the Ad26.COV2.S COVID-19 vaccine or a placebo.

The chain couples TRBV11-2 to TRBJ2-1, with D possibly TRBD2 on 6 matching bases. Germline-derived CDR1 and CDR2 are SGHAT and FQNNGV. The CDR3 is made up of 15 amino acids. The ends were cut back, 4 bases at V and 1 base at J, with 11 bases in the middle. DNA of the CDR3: TGTGCCAGCAGCTCAGCGGCGGGGTCCTACAATGAGCAGTTCTTC. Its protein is CASSSAAGSYNEQFF.

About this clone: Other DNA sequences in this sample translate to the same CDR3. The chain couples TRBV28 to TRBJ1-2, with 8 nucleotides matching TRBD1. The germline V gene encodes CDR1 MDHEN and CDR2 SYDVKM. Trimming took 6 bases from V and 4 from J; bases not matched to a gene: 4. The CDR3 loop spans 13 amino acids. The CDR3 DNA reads TGTGCCAGCAGCCTCGGACAGGGCTATGGCTACACCTTC. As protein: CASSLGQGYGYTF.

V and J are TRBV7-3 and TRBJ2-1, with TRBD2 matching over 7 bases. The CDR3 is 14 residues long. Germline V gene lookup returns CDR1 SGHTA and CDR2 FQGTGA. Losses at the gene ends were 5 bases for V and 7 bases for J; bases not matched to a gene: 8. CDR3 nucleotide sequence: TGTGCCAGCAGCGGAGGCGGGGGAAAAAATGAGCAGTTCTTC. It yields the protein CASSGGGGKNEQFF.

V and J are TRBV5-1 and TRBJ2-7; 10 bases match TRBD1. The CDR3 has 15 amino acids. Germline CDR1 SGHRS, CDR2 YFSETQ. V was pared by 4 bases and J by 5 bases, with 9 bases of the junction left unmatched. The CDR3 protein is CASSGAGTGVDEQYF. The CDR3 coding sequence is TGCGCCAGCAGCGGAGCCGGGACAGGGGTTGACGAGCAGTACTTC.

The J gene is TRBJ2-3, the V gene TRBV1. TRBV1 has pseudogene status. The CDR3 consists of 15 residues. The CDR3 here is CTSSLITGDVDTQYF. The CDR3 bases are TGCACCAGCAGCCTGATTACCGGGGACGTGGATACGCAGTATTTT.

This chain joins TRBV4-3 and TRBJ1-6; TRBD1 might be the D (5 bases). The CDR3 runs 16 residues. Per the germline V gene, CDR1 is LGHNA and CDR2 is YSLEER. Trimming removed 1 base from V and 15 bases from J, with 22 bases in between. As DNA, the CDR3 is TGCGCCAGCAGCCAAGTCCGGGGCAGCCCTGACCTGGTCCTCCACTTT. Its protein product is CASSQVRGSPDLVLHF.

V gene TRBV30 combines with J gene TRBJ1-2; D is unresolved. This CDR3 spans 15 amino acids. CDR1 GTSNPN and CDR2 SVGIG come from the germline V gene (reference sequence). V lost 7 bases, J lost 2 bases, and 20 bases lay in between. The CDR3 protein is CASPWRGSVNYGYTF. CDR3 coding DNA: TGTGCCTCCCCCTGGCGGGGTTCGGTCAACTATGGCTACACCTTC.

CDR3 DNA: TGTGCCAGCTCACCTTTAGGACAGGACGGTCAGTACTTC. Protein: CASSPLGQDGQYF. This chain connects TRBV18 to TRBJ2-4, with TRBD1 matching over 7 bases. CDR1 and CDR2 from the germline V gene are KGHSH and LQKENI. The CDR3 runs 13 residues. Losses at the gene ends were 3 bases for V and 12 bases for J; bases not matched to a gene: 8.

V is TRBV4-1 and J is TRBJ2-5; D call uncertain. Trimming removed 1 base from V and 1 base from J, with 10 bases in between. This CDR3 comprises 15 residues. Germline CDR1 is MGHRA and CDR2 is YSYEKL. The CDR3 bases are TGCGCCAGCAGCCAAGTGGGCTATCCCCAAGAGACCCAGTACTTC. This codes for CASSQVGYPQETQYF.

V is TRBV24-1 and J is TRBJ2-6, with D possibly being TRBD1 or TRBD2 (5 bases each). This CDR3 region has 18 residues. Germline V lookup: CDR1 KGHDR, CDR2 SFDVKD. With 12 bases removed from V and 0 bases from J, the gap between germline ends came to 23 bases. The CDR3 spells CAVSPRRDASSGANVLTF. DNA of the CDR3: TGTGCCGTGAGTCCCCGCCGGGACGCTAGCTCTGGGGCCAACGTCCTGACTTTC.